This T cell receptor (beta chain) stems from a study of OX40 agonist ivuxolimab in advanced cancers. Whole-study results and caveats: Some patients who did not respond also had low normalized T-cell clonal expansion. Clonal expansion was seen in CD4+ and CD8+ blood T cells by week 6 at 0.1 to 3.0 mg/kg.

The table came from immunoSEQ multiplex PCR; TCRdb's copy has only in-frame clones and leaves some out. The sample has fewer than 6,000 clones; under 90% are singletons. A word on this clone: Antigen specificity is unknown.

The V gene's germline CDR1 is MNHEY and CDR2 SVGAGI. V was clipped by 3 bases and J by 4 bases, with 9 bases between them. The CDR3 extends over 13 amino acids. The rearrangement links TRBV6-5 to TRBJ1-1; no reliable D call. The receptor's source is an adult with an advanced solid tumor such as melanoma, head and neck, liver or kidney cancer. The starting material was CD4+ or CD8+ T cells sorted from blood, obtained in a trial of the OX40 agonist ivuxolimab. The DNA for the CDR3 is TGTGCCAGCAGTTATGGGGTGGGCACTGAAGCTTTCTTT. Translated: CASSYGVGTEAFF.